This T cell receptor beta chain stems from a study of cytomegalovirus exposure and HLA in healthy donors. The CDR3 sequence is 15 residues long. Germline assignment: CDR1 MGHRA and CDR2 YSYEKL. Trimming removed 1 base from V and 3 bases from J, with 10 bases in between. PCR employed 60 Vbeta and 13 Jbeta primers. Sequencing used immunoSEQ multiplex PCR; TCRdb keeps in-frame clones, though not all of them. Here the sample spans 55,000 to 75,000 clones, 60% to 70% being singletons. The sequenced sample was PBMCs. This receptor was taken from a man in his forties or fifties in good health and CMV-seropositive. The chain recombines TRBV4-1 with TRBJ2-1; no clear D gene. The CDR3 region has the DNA TGCGCCAGCAGCCAAGGTCGGAGAAACTACAATGAGCAGTTCTTC. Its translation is CASSQGRRNYNEQFF.